Below are 29 T cell receptor beta chains sequenced from a single sample in a study of shared clonotypes between healthy human individuals. Using immunoSEQ multiplex PCR, the repertoire was profiled, and TCRdb retains in-frame clones only, with some absent. The sample records over a million clones, approximately 72% being singletons. Sequencing input: memory CD4+ T cells sorted from blood. Subset specified: CD45RA-negative fraction. The receptors originated from a man younger than 35 in good health.

The chain links TRBV30 to TRBJ1-2; D perhaps matches TRBD1 (6 bases). The CDR3 loop spans 14 amino acids. Between the trimmed V and J ends, which lost 0 bases and 7 bases, there was a span of 15 bases. The germline V gene has CDR1 GTSNPN and CDR2 SVGIG (reference sequence). The CDR3 here is CAWSVRLGGVGYTF. The CDR3 bases are TGTGCCTGGAGTGTAAGATTAGGGGGAGTTGGCTACACCTTC.

Remarks on this clone: The same CDR3 also results from other DNA sequences found in this sample. This rearrangement joins TRBV7-9 to TRBJ2-5; tentative D call: TRBD1 (5 bases). Between the trimmed V and J ends, which lost 5 bases and 1 base, there was a span of 14 bases. The germline V gene has CDR1 SEHNR and CDR2 FQNEAQ (reference sequence). This CDR3 region has 15 residues. For the CDR3, the DNA is TGTGCCAGCAGCCAAGACAGTTACCCCCAAGAGACCCAGTACTTC. This gives the protein CASSQDSYPQETQYF.

V and J are TRBV5-1 and TRBJ1-1, with 7 bases matching TRBD1. Trimming at V came to 2 bases and at J to 5 bases, leaving 15 bases not matched to a gene. The germline CDR1 and CDR2 sequences are SGHRS and YFSETQ. The CDR3 runs to 17 residues. In DNA form, the CDR3 reads TGCGCCAGCAGCTTTGGGTCAATCGAGGGGGCAGGGACTGAAGCTTTCTTT. As protein: CASSFGSIEGAGTEAFF.

The chain links TRBV7-9 to TRBJ2-1, with 8 bases fitting TRBD2. Looked up from germline, CDR1 is SEHNR and CDR2 is FQNEAQ (reference sequence). After removal of 1 base from V and 2 bases from J, the junction contained 1 base not matched to a gene. CDR3 length: 15 residues. CDR3: CASSLGGRTYNEQFF. The CDR3 DNA reads TGTGCCAGCAGCTTAGGCGGGAGGACCTACAATGAGCAGTTCTTC.

This clone was seen more than once but under ten times. Additional DNA sequences in this sample encode the identical CDR3. J is TRBJ2-4 and V is TRBV30; no clear D. The CDR3 runs to 13 residues. Germline values: CDR1 GTSNPN, CDR2 SVGIG (reference sequence). Trimming removed 1 base at V and 0 bases at J, with 4 bases between. CDR3 residues: CAWSGVAKNIQYF. CDR3 nucleotides: TGTGCCTGGAGTGGAGTAGCCAAAAACATTCAGTACTTC.

This clone was detected a few times. Within the sample, other DNA sequences also encode this same CDR3. The V and J genes are TRBV2 and TRBJ2-2; D gene uncertain. Germline V gene data show CDR1 as SNHLY and CDR2 as FYNNEI. V gave up 2 bases and J gave up 6 bases, with 1 base separating them. The CDR3 contains 11 residues. CDR3 DNA: TGTGCCAGCAGTGAATCCGGGGAGCTGTTTTTT. Translated, it gives CASSESGELFF.

Only a few counts were recorded for this clone. The chain is built from TRBV28 and TRBJ1-5; D might be TRBD1 (5 bases). The CDR3 is 15 amino acids. V was clipped by 5 bases and J by 3 bases, with 14 bases between them. Germline values: CDR1 MDHEN, CDR2 SYDVKM. The DNA of the CDR3 is TGTGCCAGCAGTGAGGGGTCCGGGGCCAATCAGCCCCAGCATTTT. It specifies CASSEGSGANQPQHF.

As regards this clone: One end of the junction varies from germline; a read error may be responsible. The chain is built from TRBV9 and TRBJ2-5, with D perhaps matching TRBD1 (5 bases). In germline, CDR1 is SGDLS, CDR2 YYNGEE. The CDR3 runs 12 residues. CDR3 in amino acids: CASGDSQGTQYF. CDR3 DNA: TGTGCCAGCGGAGACAGCCAAGGGACCCAGTACTTC.

The chain employs TRBV11-2 and TRBJ1-5; D is possibly TRBD1 (6 bases). CDR3 length: 14 residues. CDR1 and CDR2 from the germline V gene are SGHAT and FQNNGV. V lost 5 bases, J lost 3 bases, and 11 bases lay in between. CDR3 in amino acids: CASSPRTDNQPQHF. The CDR3, as DNA: TGTGCCAGCAGCCCTAGGACAGACAATCAGCCCCAGCATTTT.

The chain is built from TRBV7-2 and TRBJ2-1; 11 positions match TRBD2. CDR1 SGHTA and CDR2 FQGNSA come from the germline V gene. The CDR3 loop spans 16 amino acids. With V trimmed by 6 bases and J by 15 bases, 19 bases remained unmatched. This chain's CDR3 is CASSALGTSGKGGGFF. For the CDR3, the DNA is TGTGCCAGCAGTGCCCTGGGGACTAGCGGAAAGGGGGGTGGGTTCTTC. The full variable domain, with the rest looked up from reference TRBV7-2 and TRBJ2-1, is GAGVSQSPSNKVTEKGKDVELRCDPISGHTALYWYRQSLGQGLEFLIYFQGNSAPDKSGLPSDRFSAERTGGSVSTLTIQRTQQEDSAVYLCASSALGTSGKGGGFFGPGTRLTVL.

V and J are TRBV6-6 and TRBJ1-5; D ambiguous. This CDR3 comprises 11 residues. Germline V CDR1 and CDR2: MNHNY, SVGAGI (reference sequence). Trimming removed 5 bases at V and 6 bases at J, with 5 bases between. CDR3 in DNA: TGTGCCAGCAGTAATCCTCAGCCCCAGCATTTT. It translates to CASSNPQPQHF.

This clone was seen more than once but under ten times. This chain connects TRBV6-1 to TRBJ1-6; possible D gene TRBD1, 6 bases. The germline V and J ends were trimmed by 0 bases and 10 bases, with 16 bases remaining between them. Germline V gene data show CDR1 as MNHNS and CDR2 as SASEGT. The CDR3 sequence is 16 residues long. The CDR3 DNA is TGTGCCAGCAGTGAAGCACCAGGGGCCTCCTCATCACCCCTCCACTTT. Protein sequence: CASSEAPGASSSPLHF.

The gene calls are TRBV6-5 and TRBJ2-7; the D is unclear. There are 13 residues in the CDR3. The V end was cut by 6 bases, the J end by 5 bases, with 14 bases between. CDR1 MNHEY and CDR2 SVGAGI come from the germline V gene. CDR3 nucleotides: TGTGCCAGCAGGGGAAGTTTGGTCCACGAGCAGTACTTC. Its protein is CASRGSLVHEQYF.

The genes are TRBV7-2 and TRBJ2-1, with 7 bases fitting TRBD1. V lost 5 bases, J lost 7 bases, and 8 bases stayed unmatched. CDR3 length: 14 amino acids. Germline lookup yields CDR1 SGHTA and CDR2 FQGNSA. CDR3 sequence reads: CASSRTGMVNEQFF. DNA of the CDR3: TGTGCCAGCAGCCGGACAGGTATGGTGAATGAGCAGTTCTTC.

Points on this clone: This could be a read error, since a much larger clone is one nucleotide away. This chain uses TRBV7-2 with TRBJ2-7, with TRBD1 matching over 7 bases. Unmatched junction bases numbered 3, after V lost 5 bases and J lost 2 bases. The germline V gene encodes CDR1 SGHTA and CDR2 FQGNSA. This CDR3 spans 13 amino acids. CDR3 residues: CASSPGQTYEQYF. CDR3 sequence (DNA): TGTGCCAGCAGCCCGGGACAGACCTACGAGCAGTACTTC.

This clone occurred a few times. V and J are TRBV27 and TRBJ2-6; 9 bases are shared with TRBD1. This CDR3 has 19 amino acids. From germline, CDR1 is MNHEY and CDR2 SMNVEV (reference sequence). V was pared by 0 bases and J by 0 bases, with 6 bases of the junction left unmatched. In nucleotides, the CDR3 is TGTGCCAGCAGTTTATCTCCGGGACAGGGTTACTCTGGGGCCAACGTCCTGACTTTC. This sequence encodes CASSLSPGQGYSGANVLTF.

This clone was counted once. The CDR3: CSAPDRGGHGYTF. DNA of the CDR3: TGCAGCGCCCCGGACAGGGGCGGGCATGGCTACACCTTC. The chain combines TRBV29-1 with TRBJ1-2, with TRBD1 matching 9 bases. This CDR3 has 13 amino acids. The ends lost 7 bases at V and 6 bases at J; junction bases unmatched: 9. The germline CDR1 and CDR2 sequences are SQVTM and ANQGSEA.

This sequence joins TRBV5-1 and TRBJ2-5, with a weak D call TRBD1 (6 bases). The length of the CDR3 is 16 residues. Germline CDR1 is SGHRS and CDR2 is YFSETQ. Trimming left V 5 bases short and J 2 bases short, with 19 bases between. The CDR3: CASRTYPGTLQETQYF. CDR3 in DNA: TGCGCCAGCAGAACCTACCCCGGGACATTACAAGAGACCCAGTACTTC.

V gene TRBV19 combines with J gene TRBJ1-2; no clear D gene. Trimming cost V 5 bases and J 8 bases, with 18 bases left between them. The germline gives CDR1 LNHDA, CDR2 SQIVND (reference sequence). The CDR3 totals 14 residues. The CDR3 loop reads CASSQRTQMSGYTF. CDR3 sequence (DNA): TGTGCCAGTAGTCAAAGGACCCAGATGAGCGGCTACACCTTC. Filled out from reference TRBV19 and TRBJ1-2, the complete variable domain reads DGGITQSPKYLFRKEGQNVTLSCEQNLNHDAMYWYRQDPGQGLRLIYYSQIVNDFQKGDIAEGYSVSREKKESFPLTVTSAQKNPTAFYLCASSQRTQMSGYTFGSGTRLTVV.

V is TRBV4-1 and J is TRBJ1-3; D unresolved. V was cut by 1 base and J by 4 bases, with 5 bases left in between. Per the germline V gene, CDR1 is MGHRA and CDR2 is YSYEKL. This CDR3 comprises 13 residues. DNA of the CDR3: TGCGCCAGCAGCCAAGGTAAAGGAAACACCATATATTTT. Translation gives CASSQGKGNTIYF.

This chain connects TRBV6-5 to TRBJ1-6, with D unclear. CDR1 MNHEY and CDR2 SVGAGI come from the germline V gene. The V and J ends lost 4 bases and 7 bases respectively, with 11 bases between them. CDR3 length equals 14 residues. The CDR3 sequence is CASSWRTANSPLHF. The CDR3 nucleotides are TGTGCCAGCAGTTGGCGGACGGCGAATTCACCCCTCCACTTT.

In this sample, this clone turned up once. The chain is built from TRBV12-5 and TRBJ2-3; D uncertain. This CDR3 spans 11 amino acids. Germline V gene sequence: CDR1 LGHNT, CDR2 FRNRAP. V was cut by 4 bases and J by 6 bases, with 5 bases left in between. In DNA, the CDR3 is TGTGCTAGTGGTTCCCGGGATACGCAGTATTTT. This gives the protein CASGSRDTQYF.

This clone was counted once. The rearrangement joins TRBV6-5 to TRBJ1-1; 7 bases are a match to TRBD1. V shed 4 bases, J shed 10 bases, and the junction held 12 bases outside the gene matches. The germline V gene encodes CDR1 MNHEY and CDR2 SVGAGI. There are 14 residues in the CDR3. The CDR3 is CASSFDRVTGGAFF. The CDR3 region has the DNA TGTGCCAGCAGTTTTGACAGGGTTACCGGCGGAGCTTTCTTT.

Worth noting for this clone: A much larger clone differs from this one at a single base, so this may be a read error. The chain couples TRBV25-1 to TRBJ1-2; D gene unclear. The CDR3 covers 11 residues. Germline V gives CDR1 MGHDK, CDR2 SYGVNS. The chain's CDR3 is CVSSVSYGYTF. CDR3 in DNA: TGTGTCAGCAGTGTGAGCTATGGCTACACCTTC.

The chain links TRBV2 to TRBJ2-7; TRBD1 matches 10 bases. The CDR3 runs 17 residues. Per germline, CDR1 SNHLY and CDR2 FYNNEI. V was pared by 0 bases and J by 9 bases, with 14 bases of the junction left unmatched. The CDR3 protein is CASSEATGGPEAWAQYF. CDR3 DNA: TGTGCCAGCAGTGAAGCGACAGGGGGCCCAGAAGCCTGGGCGCAGTACTTC.

The chain employs TRBV15 and TRBJ2-7; 7 nucleotides line up with TRBD2. CDR1 LNHNV and CDR2 YYDKDF come from the germline V gene (reference sequence). The V and J ends lost 5 bases and 0 bases, in that order; junction bases with no gene match: 10. CDR3 length equals 16 residues. CDR3 DNA sequence: TGTGCCACCAGCGGGGGGGGACCGAAGAGCTCCTACGAGCAGTACTTC. This sequence encodes CATSGGGPKSSYEQYF.

V is TRBV6-5 and J is TRBJ1-2; D is perhaps TRBD1 (5 bases). CDR3 length: 15 amino acids. Trimming removed 0 bases from V and 8 bases from J, with 16 bases in between. Germline V gene lookup returns CDR1 MNHEY and CDR2 SVGAGI. The CDR3 nucleotides are TGTGCCAGCAGTTACTCGATCGGGGGTCAGGCAGGCTACACCTTC. Translating it yields CASSYSIGGQAGYTF.

The chain uses TRBV11-3 and TRBJ2-2; D is uncertain. The V end was cut by 5 bases, the J end by 0 bases, with 4 bases between. The CDR3 length is 13 residues. Per germline, CDR1 SGHNT and CDR2 YENEEA. CDR3 loop: CASSKANTGELFF. The DNA for the CDR3 is TGTGCCAGCAGCAAGGCGAACACCGGGGAGCTGTTTTTT.

V is TRBV9 and J is TRBJ2-2; D remains ambiguous. Germline-derived CDR1 and CDR2 are SGDLS and YYNGEE. Trimming shortened V by 2 bases and J by 7 bases, and 12 bases separated the two germline ends. This CDR3 region has 14 residues. This CDR3 is CASSVRTYGGELFF. The CDR3 nucleotides read TGTGCCAGCAGCGTGAGGACGTATGGCGGGGAGCTGTTTTTT.